The TCR beta chain described here comes from a study of OX40 agonist ivuxolimab in advanced cancers. Looking at the study overall: Two patients with cutaneous melanoma and one with hepatocellular carcinoma, three in total, showed partial responses.

A note on this clone: The antigen remains undetermined.

Data came from immunoSEQ multiplex PCR; TCRdb stores just in-frame clones and leaves some out. The profile shows tens of thousands of clones, roughly 87% of them singletons. Study results and caveats: Normalized expansion of T-cell clones was also low for some nonresponders.

V was shortened by 1 base and J by 2 bases, with 5 bases between the two germline ends. Germline assignment: CDR1 SEHNR and CDR2 FQNEAQ (reference sequence). This CDR3 spans 13 amino acids. The sample in question was CD4+ or CD8+ T cells sorted from blood, obtained in a trial of the OX40 agonist ivuxolimab. This TCR was recovered from an adult with an advanced solid tumor such as melanoma, head and neck, liver or kidney cancer. The chain uses TRBV7-9 and TRBJ1-1, with D unclear. The DNA for the CDR3 is TGTGCCAGCAGCTTAGGTACCAACACTGAAGCTTTCTTT. It specifies CASSLGTNTEAFF.